This T cell receptor beta chain was documented in a study of OX40 agonist ivuxolimab in advanced cancers. As for the study in general: Enrolled patients in dose escalation had cancers that were hepatocellular carcinoma, melanoma, renal cell or head and neck cancer.

TCRdb's copy holds only in-frame clones and misses some; the assay was immunoSEQ multiplex PCR. The profile shows some 75,000 clones, 70% to 90% of them singletons. V was cut by 4 bases and J by 10 bases, with 14 bases left in between. The CDR3 contains 14 residues. Germline V gives CDR1 SGHAT, CDR2 FQNNGV. The sequences come from CD4+ or CD8+ T cells sorted from blood, collected in a trial of the OX40 agonist ivuxolimab. The gene calls are TRBV11-2 and TRBJ1-6; TRBD1 might be the D (6 bases). This clonotype was sampled from an adult with an advanced solid tumor such as melanoma, head and neck, liver or kidney cancer. The CDR3 DNA reads as TGTGCCAGCAGCTACTCGAACAGGGACTCACCCCTCCACTTT. Translated, it gives CASSYSNRDSPLHF.